The clone carrying this T cell receptor (beta chain) appeared a few times. TCRdb processed the RT-PCR reads anew with MiXCR; each CDR3 protein has one entry. The table records over 400,000 distinct CDR3 sequences, 16% of them present only once. This record comes from a study of patients and donors after allogeneic stem cell transplantation. Germline V CDR1 and CDR2: LGHNA, YSLEER. V shed 3 bases and J shed 5 bases, with 19 bases lying between them. CDR3 length: 16 residues. This clonotype originated in a human donor who was either an allogeneic HSCT recipient or a stem cell or donor lymphocyte infusion donor (not recorded which). It is not recorded whose cells these are; they may come from a transplant donor. This chain links TRBV4-3 with TRBJ2-5, with D perhaps given as TRBD1 or TRBD2 (5 bases each). Material for sequencing was blood, either unsorted or a sorted T cell fraction (not recorded which). CDR3 nucleotide sequence: TGCGCCAGCAGCCAGTCTGCAGGGACCTGGGGGGAGACCCAGTACTTC. This sequence encodes CASSQSAGTWGETQYF.